The rows below give T cell receptor beta chains drawn from one sample of a study of Ad26.COV2.S vaccination and SARS-CoV-2 variants. TCRdb's table, derived via immunoSEQ multiplex PCR, lists solely in-frame clones and lacks some. The table has 300,000 to 350,000 clones, approximately 86% seen once. The sample here was peripheral blood, taken in a trial of Ad26.COV2.S vaccine versus placebo. Receptors originate from a person aged 18-65 years who received the Ad26.COV2.S COVID-19 vaccine or a placebo. The CDR3 runs from the conserved cysteine through the conserved F or W. The D gene is left open where the match is weak. The size field is filled for only some rows; it gives once, few, many or a size class.

D: -
size: -
V: TRBV29-1
J: TRBJ1-5
CDR3: CSARGDANQPQHF
DNA: TGCAGCGCCCGCGGGGATGCCAATCAGCCCCAGCATTTT

D: TRBD1
size: once
V: TRBV5-1
J: TRBJ2-3
CDR3: CASSLVPSTGADTQYF
DNA: TGCGCCAGCAGCTTGGTCCCGTCCACAGGGGCAGATACGCAGTATTTT

D: -
size: once
V: TRBV12-3/TRBV12-4
J: TRBJ1-5
CDR3: CASSSPNQPQHF
DNA: TGTGCCAGCAGTTCTCCTAATCAGCCCCAGCATTTT

D: -
size: -
V: TRBV24-1
J: TRBJ2-3
CDR3: CATSDLVRGSPPDTQYF
DNA: TGTGCCACCAGTGATTTGGTAAGAGGATCCCCCCCGGATACGCAGTATTTT

D: -
size: -
V: TRBV27
J: TRBJ1-2
CDR3: CASSLAVSGGGYTF
DNA: TGTGCCAGCAGTTTAGCTGTTTCGGGGGGCGGGTACACCTTC

D: -
size: -
V: TRBV5-1
J: TRBJ2-3
CDR3: CASSPRRADTQYF
DNA: TGCGCCAGCAGCCCACGGCGGGCAGATACGCAGTATTTT

D: TRBD1
size: -
V: TRBV6-1
J: TRBJ2-7
CDR3: CASSDTGTVYFYEQYF
DNA: TGTGCCAGCAGTGACACCGGGACAGTCTATTTCTACGAGCAGTACTTC

D: -
size: -
V: TRBV30
J: TRBJ1-2
CDR3: CAWSVPLSDLSYGYTF
DNA: TGTGCCTGGAGTGTACCCCTGAGCGACCTCTCCTATGGCTACACCTTC

D: TRBD1
size: -
V: TRBV28
J: TRBJ1-2
CDR3: CASTPGQNYGYTF
DNA: TGTGCCAGCACCCCGGGACAGAACTATGGCTACACCTTC

D: -
size: few
V: TRBV28
J: TRBJ1-6
CDR3: CASRLGDSPLHF
DNA: TGTGCCAGCAGACTCGGTGATTCACCCCTCCACTTT

D: -
size: -
V: TRBV20-1
J: TRBJ2-7
CDR3: CSASPIRQGDDEQYF
DNA: TGCAGTGCTAGTCCCATCCGGCAGGGCGACGACGAGCAGTACTTC

D: -
size: -
V: TRBV30
J: TRBJ1-4
CDR3: CAWSFGRKNEKLFF
DNA: TGTGCCTGGAGTTTTGGGCGGAAAAATGAAAAACTGTTTTTT

D: -
size: -
V: TRBV29-1
J: TRBJ2-5
CDR3: CSVLTGTKGRGAYF
DNA: TGCAGCGTCCTCACCGGGACAAAAGGTCGTGGAGCGTACTTC

D: -
size: few
V: TRBV6-5
J: TRBJ1-6
CDR3: CASSPGNIYNSPLHF
DNA: TGTGCCAGCAGTCCCGGGAATATTTATAATTCACCCCTCCACTTT

D: TRBD2
size: -
V: TRBV24-1
J: TRBJ2-5
CDR3: CATSDSGVAGETQYF
DNA: TGTGCCACCAGTGATTCCGGGGTAGCGGGAGAGACCCAGTACTTC

D: -
size: -
V: TRBV10-1
J: TRBJ2-2
CDR3: CASSDGSGAGELFF
DNA: TGCGCCAGCAGTGACGGTTCCGGAGCCGGGGAGCTGTTTTTT

D: -
size: -
V: TRBV18
J: TRBJ2-7
CDR3: CASSLTGPHYEQYF
DNA: TGTGCCAGCTCACTAACCGGGCCCCACTACGAGCAGTACTTC

D: TRBD2
size: -
V: TRBV2
J: TRBJ2-2
CDR3: CASSYQGLWNTGELFF
DNA: TGTGCCAGCAGTTACCAGGGACTATGGAACACCGGGGAGCTGTTTTTT

D: TRBD2
size: few
V: TRBV15
J: TRBJ2-1
CDR3: CATSGSGTSYNEQFF
DNA: TGTGCCACCAGCGGTAGCGGGACTTCCTACAATGAGCAGTTCTTC

D: TRBD1
size: -
V: TRBV19
J: TRBJ2-6
CDR3: CASSIRGGAGANVLTF
DNA: TGTGCCAGTAGTATCCGAGGGGGCGCTGGGGCCAACGTCCTGACTTTC

D: -
size: -
V: TRBV9
J: TRBJ2-7
CDR3: CASSVAPASSYEQYF
DNA: TGTGCCAGCAGCGTGGCGCCAGCCAGCTCCTACGAGCAGTACTTC

D: TRBD2
size: -
V: TRBV7-2
J: TRBJ2-5
CDR3: CASSPTVAGGGETQYF
DNA: TGTGCCAGCAGCCCTACGGTCGCGGGAGGTGGAGAGACCCAGTACTTC

D: -
size: -
V: TRBV5-6
J: TRBJ1-3
CDR3: CASSSIPPGSGNTIYF
DNA: TGTGCCAGCAGCAGCATACCCCCGGGCTCTGGAAACACCATATATTTT

D: TRBD2
size: -
V: TRBV30
J: TRBJ2-1
CDR3: CAWSVALAGGNEQFF
DNA: TGTGCCTGGAGTGTAGCCCTAGCGGGAGGCAATGAGCAGTTCTTC

D: TRBD1
size: many
V: TRBV19
J: TRBJ2-7
CDR3: CASSAGTGGEQYF
DNA: TGTGCCAGTAGTGCCGGGACAGGGGGCGAGCAGTACTTC

D: -
size: -
V: TRBV9
J: TRBJ2-3
CDR3: CASSVAPTATRTGTQYF
DNA: TGTGCCAGCAGCGTAGCTCCGACAGCTACCCGCACAGGTACGCAGTATTTT

D: TRBD1
size: -
V: TRBV14
J: TRBJ1-6
CDR3: CASSVRDRSNSPLHF
DNA: TGTGCCAGCAGCGTCCGGGACAGATCCAATTCACCCCTCCACTTT

D: -
size: -
V: TRBV11-2
J: TRBJ1-2
CDR3: CASSAGRMGGYTF
DNA: TGTGCCAGCAGCGCTGGACGGATGGGTGGCTACACCTTC

D: -
size: -
V: TRBV19
J: TRBJ2-5
CDR3: CASSPRLEAQETQYF
DNA: TGTGCCAGTAGTCCGCGACTAGAGGCACAAGAGACCCAGTACTTC

D: TRBD2
size: -
V: TRBV7-9
J: TRBJ2-1
CDR3: CASSLPSGRYEFF
DNA: TGTGCCAGCAGCTTACCTAGCGGGAGGTATGAGTTCTTC

D: TRBD2
size: once
V: TRBV6-5
J: TRBJ2-1
CDR3: CASRPGTSVSNEQFF
DNA: TGTGCCAGCAGGCCCGGGACTAGCGTGAGCAATGAGCAGTTCTTC

D: TRBD1
size: -
V: TRBV5-6
J: TRBJ1-1
CDR3: CASQGQTYTEAFF
DNA: TGTGCCAGCCAGGGACAGACGTACACTGAAGCTTTCTTT

D: TRBD1
size: -
V: TRBV5-6
J: TRBJ1-5
CDR3: CASSTWTGYSNQPQHF
DNA: TGTGCCAGCAGCACCTGGACAGGATATAGCAATCAGCCCCAGCATTTT